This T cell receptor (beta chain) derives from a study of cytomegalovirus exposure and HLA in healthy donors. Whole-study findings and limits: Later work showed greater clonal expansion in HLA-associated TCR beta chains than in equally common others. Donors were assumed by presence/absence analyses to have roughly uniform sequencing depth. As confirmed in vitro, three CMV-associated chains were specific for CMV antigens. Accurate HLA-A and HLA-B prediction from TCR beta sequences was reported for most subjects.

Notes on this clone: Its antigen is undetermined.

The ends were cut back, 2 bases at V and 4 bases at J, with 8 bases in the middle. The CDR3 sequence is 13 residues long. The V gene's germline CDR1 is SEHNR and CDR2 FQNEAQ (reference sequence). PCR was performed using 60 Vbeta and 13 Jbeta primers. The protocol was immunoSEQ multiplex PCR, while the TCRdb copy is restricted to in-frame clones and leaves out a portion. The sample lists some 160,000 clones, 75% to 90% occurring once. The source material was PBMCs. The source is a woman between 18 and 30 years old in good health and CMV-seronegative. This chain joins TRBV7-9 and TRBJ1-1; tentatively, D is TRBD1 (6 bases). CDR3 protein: CASSLTGFTEAFF. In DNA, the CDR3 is TGTGCCAGCAGCTTAACAGGGTTCACTGAAGCTTTCTTT.